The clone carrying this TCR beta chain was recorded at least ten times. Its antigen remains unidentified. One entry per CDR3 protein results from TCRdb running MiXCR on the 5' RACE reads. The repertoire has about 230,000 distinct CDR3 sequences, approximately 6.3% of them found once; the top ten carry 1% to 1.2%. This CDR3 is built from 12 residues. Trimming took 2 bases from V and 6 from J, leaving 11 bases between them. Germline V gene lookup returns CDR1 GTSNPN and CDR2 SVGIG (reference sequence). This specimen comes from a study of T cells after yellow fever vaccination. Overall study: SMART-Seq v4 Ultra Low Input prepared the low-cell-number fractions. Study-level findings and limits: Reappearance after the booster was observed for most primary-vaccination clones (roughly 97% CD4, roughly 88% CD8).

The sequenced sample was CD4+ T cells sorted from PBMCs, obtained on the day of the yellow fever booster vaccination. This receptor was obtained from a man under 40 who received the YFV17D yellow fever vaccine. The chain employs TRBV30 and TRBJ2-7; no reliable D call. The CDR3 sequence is CAWSMGVGEQYF. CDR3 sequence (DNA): TGTGCCTGGAGTATGGGCGTCGGCGAGCAGTACTTC.